The entry below gives a single TCR beta chain sequence along with its context. Its antigen is unidentified. These data originate in a study of T cell responses to AZD1222 COVID-19 vaccine. The wider study: Second-dose intervals near 4 or 12 weeks were combined. Study-wide findings and caveats: Spike-spanning, vaccine-associated CD4 TCRs were dominant at 160-218 and 743-854. Donors were chiefly white British, with a greater number of females, and clonal diversity was perhaps underestimated.

The data were produced by immunoSEQ multiplex PCR, yet TCRdb's version contains in-frame clones alone and is incomplete. The data hold roughly 97,000 clones, with around 89% observed a single time. The sequenced sample was peripheral blood, obtained on day 0 of AZD1222 vaccination. The sequence was collected from an adult in good health.

The CDR3 here is CASSFGTYVTNEQFF. DNA for the CDR3: TGTGCCAGCAGCTTCGGCACTTACGTGACCAATGAGCAGTTCTTC. The rearrangement links TRBV7-2 to TRBJ2-1; D call uncertain. Between the trimmed V and J ends, which lost 3 bases and 6 bases, there was a span of 15 bases. In germline, CDR1 is SGHTA, CDR2 FQGNSA. This CDR3 has 15 amino acids. Based on the CDR3 plus reference TRBV7-2 and TRBJ2-1, the full variable domain is GAGVSQSPSNKVTEKGKDVELRCDPISGHTALYWYRQSLGQGLEFLIYFQGNSAPDKSGLPSDRFSAERTGGSVSTLTIQRTQQEDSAVYLCASSFGTYVTNEQFFGPGTRLTVL.